The next 20 T cell receptor beta chains were all read from a single sample in a study of blood T cell repertoires in COVID-19. Sequencing used immunoSEQ multiplex PCR; TCRdb keeps in-frame clones, though not all of them. The table shows around 50,000 clones, with about 87% occurring only once. The sequencing sample was made of peripheral blood. The receptors here all came from a human donor in a cohort sampled during active COVID-19.

The rearrangement joins TRBV4-1 to TRBJ2-5; D is ambiguous. V lost 3 bases and J lost 5, with 10 bases in between. The length of the CDR3 is 13 residues. Germline loops: CDR1 MGHRA, CDR2 YSYEKL. CDR3 in DNA: TGCGCCAGCAGCCAGGCCTTACCGGAGACCCAGTACTTC. As protein: CASSQALPETQYF.

The gene calls are TRBV14 and TRBJ2-1, with TRBD2 as a possible D gene (6 bases). The germline gives CDR1 SGHDN, CDR2 FVKESK. V was shortened by 2 bases and J by 8 bases, with 13 bases between the two germline ends. The CDR3 contains 14 residues. The CDR3 sequence: CASSQLGGRYEQFF. DNA for the CDR3: TGTGCCAGCAGCCAATTAGGAGGGCGTTATGAGCAGTTCTTC.

This clone occurred once. The chain uses TRBV11-2 and TRBJ1-1, with D perhaps matching TRBD1 (6 bases). Germline CDR1 reads SGHAT; CDR2 reads FQNNGV. The CDR3 is 15 amino acids. The germline V and J ends were trimmed by 1 base and 7 bases, with 16 bases remaining between them. CDR3 DNA sequence: TGTGCCAGCAGCTTAGTTTACCGCAGGGGAAGTGAAGCTTTCTTT. Translating gives CASSLVYRRGSEAFF. Combining the CDR3 with reference TRBV11-2 and TRBJ1-1 gives the whole variable domain EAGVAQSPRYKIIEKRQSVAFWCNPISGHATLYWYQQILGQGPKLLIQFQNNGVVDDSQLPKDRFSAERLKGVDSTLKIQPAKLEDSAVYLCASSLVYRRGSEAFFGQGTRLTVV.

This chain uses TRBV2 with TRBJ1-5; 7 bases map to TRBD1. This CDR3 comprises 14 residues. V was clipped by 3 bases and J by 11 bases; unmatched bases: 10. Germline V gene sequence: CDR1 SNHLY, CDR2 FYNNEI. CDR3 amino acids: CASSEETGPLSQHF. The CDR3, as DNA: TGTGCCAGCAGTGAGGAGACAGGGCCTCTTTCCCAGCATTTT.

The chain joins TRBV27 to TRBJ1-5; D is ambiguous. This CDR3 has 14 residues. V gave up 6 bases and J gave up 3 bases, with 12 bases separating them. Germline V gene data show CDR1 as MNHEY and CDR2 as SMNVEV (reference sequence). CDR3 DNA sequence: TGTGCCAGCAGGGAGCTGGCCCACAATCAGCCCCAGCATTTT. Protein product: CASRELAHNQPQHF.

This chain connects TRBV30 to TRBJ2-1, with 9 bases that match TRBD1. V lost 4 bases to trimming and J lost 4 bases; unmatched junction nucleotides: 8. Germline CDR1 reads GTSNPN; CDR2 reads SVGIG (reference sequence). The CDR3 covers 15 residues. The CDR3 nucleotides read TGTGCCTGGACCTCCTGGGACAGGGCATACAATGAGCAGTTCTTC. This codes for CAWTSWDRAYNEQFF.

The V and J genes are TRBV7-9 and TRBJ1-6; 8 bases agree with TRBD1. The CDR3 consists of 15 residues. The J segment lost 7 bases and the V segment lost 5 bases, leaving 7 bases of the junction unmatched. Germline loops: CDR1 SEHNR, CDR2 FQNEAQ (reference sequence). CDR3 DNA: TGTGCCAGCAGCCCATCCCAGGGGGCCAATTCACCCCTCCACTTT. Translated, it gives CASSPSQGANSPLHF.

Turning to this clone: A read error may produce the germline difference seen at one junction end. The chain recombines TRBV6-5 with TRBJ1-3; TRBD1 might be the D (6 bases). CDR1 and CDR2 (germline): MNHEY, SVGAGI. The CDR3 has 13 residues. The CDR3 sequence is CASSFRGGGFQNF. CDR3 DNA sequence: TGTGCCAGCAGTTTCAGGGGAGGGGGATTTCAGAATTTT.

V usage is TRBV19 and J usage is TRBJ1-4; 8 bases map to TRBD1. Germline CDR1 LNHDA, CDR2 SQIVND (reference sequence). Trimming cost V 7 bases and J 6 bases; bases outside gene matches: 7. The CDR3 is 14 amino acids. This CDR3 reads CASTEDRGHEKLFF. CDR3 sequence (DNA): TGTGCCAGTACGGAAGACAGGGGACATGAAAAACTGTTTTTT.

V and J are TRBV15 and TRBJ1-1; tentatively, D is TRBD1 (5 bases). V lost 0 bases to trimming and J lost 4 bases, with 9 bases between them. The CDR3 is 14 residues long. Germline V gene lookup returns CDR1 LNHNV and CDR2 YYDKDF (reference sequence). CDR3 nucleotide sequence: TGTGCCACCAGCAGAGATCGAACAGGCACTGAAGCTTTCTTT. Translated: CATSRDRTGTEAFF.

The CDR3 protein is CASSPTGGRGNTIYF. CDR3 in DNA: TGTGCCAGCAGCCCTACAGGGGGCAGAGGAAACACCATATATTTT. The chain employs TRBV9 and TRBJ1-3; TRBD1 matches 9 bases. The CDR3 has 15 residues. Trimming cost V 4 bases and J 4 bases; bases outside gene matches: 6. CDR1 and CDR2 from the germline V gene are SGDLS and YYNGEE.

This rearrangement joins TRBV11-3 to TRBJ2-3, with 8 bases matching TRBD2. Unmatched junction bases numbered 0, after V lost 1 base and J lost 0 bases. CDR1 is SGHNT, CDR2 YENEEA, per germline. This CDR3 has 15 residues. CDR3 DNA: TGTGCCAGCAGCTTAGCGGGAGGGAGCACAGATACGCAGTATTTT. Translating gives CASSLAGGSTDTQYF.

The chain has TRBV3-1 (or the pseudogene TRBV3-2) and TRBJ2-1, with 8 bases aligning to TRBD2. The V gene's germline CDR1 is LGHDT and CDR2 YNNKEL (reference sequence). The CDR3 is made up of 15 amino acids. The trim removed 3 bases at V and 1 base at J, leaving 2 bases unmatched. The CDR3 spells CASSQLAGSYNEQFF. The CDR3 nucleotides are TGTGCCAGCAGCCAGTTAGCGGGATCCTACAATGAGCAGTTCTTC.

The sample holds one count of this clone. The genes are TRBV12-3 or TRBV12-4 and TRBJ1-1; D is possibly TRBD1 (5 bases). Deletions cut 3 bases from V and 10 bases from J, with 12 bases between. CDR3 length equals 12 residues. The CDR3 loop reads CASSFQGVGAFF. The CDR3 DNA reads as TGTGCCAGCAGTTTCCAAGGGGTAGGAGCTTTCTTT.

The J gene is TRBJ1-5, the V gene TRBV4-3; 7 bases are a match to TRBD1. The germline V gene encodes CDR1 LGHNA and CDR2 YSLEER. This CDR3 region has 13 residues. V dropped 3 bases and J dropped 4; count of bases not matched to a gene: 0. This chain's CDR3 is CASSQDRNQPQHF. CDR3 bases: TGCGCCAGCAGCCAGGACAGGAATCAGCCCCAGCATTTT.

The chain joins TRBV6-6 to TRBJ2-7; D call uncertain. This CDR3 is built from 12 residues. Germline CDR1 reads MNHNY; CDR2 reads SVGAGI (reference sequence). V lost 0 bases and J 7 bases, leaving 7 bases between the germline ends. CDR3 in amino acids: CASSYSLQEQYF. The CDR3, as DNA: TGTGCCAGCAGTTACTCCTTACAAGAGCAGTACTTC.

This clone appeared a few times. The chain is built from TRBV5-4 and TRBJ2-7; weak D call: TRBD1 (5 bases). V shed 5 bases and J shed 7 bases, with 13 bases lying between them. This CDR3 region has 12 residues. Germline lookup yields CDR1 SGHNT and CDR2 YYREEE (reference sequence). CDR3 loop: CASSDLGVEQYF. The CDR3 nucleotides are TGTGCCAGCAGTGATTTAGGGGTGGAGCAGTACTTC.

The rearrangement links TRBV24-1 to TRBJ1-2; D is possibly TRBD1 (5 bases). There are 9 residues in the CDR3. Trimming stripped 9 bases from V and 8 bases from J, with 6 bases between. The germline gives CDR1 KGHDR, CDR2 SFDVKD. CDR3 loop: CATHRGYTF. DNA for the CDR3: TGTGCCACCCACAGGGGCTACACCTTC.

V and J are TRBV6-2 or TRBV6-3 and TRBJ2-3; no definite D call. The CDR3 is 14 residues long. V lost 6 bases and J lost 2, with 12 bases in between. The germline CDR1 and CDR2 sequences are MNHEY and SVGEGT. The CDR3 here is CASSLELHTDTQYF. CDR3 sequence (DNA): TGTGCCAGCAGCCTTGAACTTCACACAGATACGCAGTATTTT.

This sequence joins TRBV11-2 and TRBJ2-7, with D hard to call. Germline CDR1 and CDR2: SGHAT and FQNNGV. The V gene lost 3 bases and the J gene lost 1 base, with 7 bases spanning the gap. The CDR3 sequence is 13 residues long. The CDR3 reads CASSFGGSYEQYF. DNA of the CDR3: TGTGCCAGCAGCTTCGGCGGATCCTACGAGCAGTACTTC.